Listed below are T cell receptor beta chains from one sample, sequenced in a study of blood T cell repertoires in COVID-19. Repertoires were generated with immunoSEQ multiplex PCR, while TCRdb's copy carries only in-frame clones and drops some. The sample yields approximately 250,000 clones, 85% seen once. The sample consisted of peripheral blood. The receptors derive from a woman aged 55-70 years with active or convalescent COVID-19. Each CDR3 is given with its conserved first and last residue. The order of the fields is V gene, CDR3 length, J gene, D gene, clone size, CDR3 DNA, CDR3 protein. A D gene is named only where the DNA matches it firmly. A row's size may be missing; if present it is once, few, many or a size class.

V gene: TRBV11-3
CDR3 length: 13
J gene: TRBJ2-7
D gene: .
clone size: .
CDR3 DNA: TGTGCCAGCAGCTTAGTTCCTACTCGGGAGATGGACTTC
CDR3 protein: CASSLVPTREMDF

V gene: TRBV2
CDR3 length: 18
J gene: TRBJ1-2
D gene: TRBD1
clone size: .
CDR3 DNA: TGTGCCAGCAGAGTGAAGACGGGACAGGGATTTGTCGACTATGGCTACACCTTC
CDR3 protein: CASRVKTGQGFVDYGYTF

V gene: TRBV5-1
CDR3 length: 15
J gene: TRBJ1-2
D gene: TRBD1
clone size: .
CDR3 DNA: TGCGCCAGCAGCTTGGAGGGACAGGAGTTCTATGGCTACACCTTC
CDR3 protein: CASSLEGQEFYGYTF

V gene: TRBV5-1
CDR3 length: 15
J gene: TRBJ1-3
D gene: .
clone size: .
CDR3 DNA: TGCGCCAGCAGCTTCGAGGGTTTGAGTGGAAACACCATATATTTT
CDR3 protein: CASSFEGLSGNTIYF

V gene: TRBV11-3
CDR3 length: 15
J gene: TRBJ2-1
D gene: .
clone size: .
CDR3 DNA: TGTGCCAGCAGCTTTCGAACCCCCGACTTGGATGAGCAGTTCTTC
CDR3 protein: CASSFRTPDLDEQFF

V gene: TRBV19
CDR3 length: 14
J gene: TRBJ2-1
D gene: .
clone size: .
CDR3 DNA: TGTGCCAGTAGTATTGGGTCTAGCCTGAATGAGCAGTTCTTC
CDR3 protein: CASSIGSSLNEQFF

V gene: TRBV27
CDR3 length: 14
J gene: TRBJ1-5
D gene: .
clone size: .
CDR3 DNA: TGTGCCAGCAGTGCGAACAGGGCGGGTCAGCCCCAGCATTTT
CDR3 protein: CASSANRAGQPQHF

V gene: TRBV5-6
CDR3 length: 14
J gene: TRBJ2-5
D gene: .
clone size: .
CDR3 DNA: TGTGCCAGCAGCTTGGAGGGGGTCCAAGAGACCCAGTACTTC
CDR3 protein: CASSLEGVQETQYF

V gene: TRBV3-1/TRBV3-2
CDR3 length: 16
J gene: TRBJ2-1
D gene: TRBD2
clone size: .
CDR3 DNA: TGTGCCAGCAGCCAGGGCATCCAGCGGGGCTACAATGAGCAGTTCTTC
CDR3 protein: CASSQGIQRGYNEQFF

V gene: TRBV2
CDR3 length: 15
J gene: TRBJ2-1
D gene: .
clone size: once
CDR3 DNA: TGTGCCAGCAGTCAGCGTCAGGGGCCATACAATGAGCAGTTCTTC
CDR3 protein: CASSQRQGPYNEQFF

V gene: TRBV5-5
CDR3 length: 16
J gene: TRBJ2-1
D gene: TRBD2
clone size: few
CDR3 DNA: TGTGCCAGCAGCTTGAGACTAGCGAGCTCCTACAATGAGCAGTTCTTC
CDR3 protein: CASSLRLASSYNEQFF

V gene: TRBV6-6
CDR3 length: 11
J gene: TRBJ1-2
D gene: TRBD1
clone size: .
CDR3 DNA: TGTGCCAGCACCCCAGGGGGGCCCTACACCTTC
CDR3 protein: CASTPGGPYTF

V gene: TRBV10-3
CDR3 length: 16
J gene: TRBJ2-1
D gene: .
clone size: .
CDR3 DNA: TGTGCCATCAGGGCCCTGGGGAGCCCCTCGGGCAATGAGCAGTTCTTC
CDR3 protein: CAIRALGSPSGNEQFF

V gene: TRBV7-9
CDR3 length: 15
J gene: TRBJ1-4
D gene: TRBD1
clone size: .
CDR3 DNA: TGTGCCAGCAGCCCGTGGACAGGCCAGGGCGAAAAACTGTTTTTT
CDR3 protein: CASSPWTGQGEKLFF

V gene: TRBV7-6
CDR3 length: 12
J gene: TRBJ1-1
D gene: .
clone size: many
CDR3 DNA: TGTGCCAGCAGCTTAGGAGGGCATGAAGCTTTCTTT
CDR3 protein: CASSLGGHEAFF

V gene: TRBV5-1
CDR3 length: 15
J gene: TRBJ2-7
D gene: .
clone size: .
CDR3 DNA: TGCGCCAGCAGCTTTACAGGATATACTGCGGGGGAGCAGTACTTC
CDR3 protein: CASSFTGYTAGEQYF

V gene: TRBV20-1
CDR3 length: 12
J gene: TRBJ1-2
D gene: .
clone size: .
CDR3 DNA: TGCAGTGCTAGTGGGGACACACGGGGCTACACCTTC
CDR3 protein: CSASGDTRGYTF

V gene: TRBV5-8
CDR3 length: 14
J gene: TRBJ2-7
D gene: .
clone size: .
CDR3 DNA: TGTGCCAGCAGCTTGGTGTTATCCAGGGACGAGCAGTACTTC
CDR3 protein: CASSLVLSRDEQYF

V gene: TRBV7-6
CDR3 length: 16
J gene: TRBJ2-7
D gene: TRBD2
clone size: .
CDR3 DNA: TGTGCCAGCAGCATGAAGACTAGCGGAAGCTCCTACGAGCAGTACTTC
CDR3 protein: CASSMKTSGSSYEQYF

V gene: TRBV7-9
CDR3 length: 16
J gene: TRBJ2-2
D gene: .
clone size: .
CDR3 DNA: TGTGCCAGCAGCCAGTGGACAGGGAGGGGGACCGGGGAGCTGTTTTTT
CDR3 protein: CASSQWTGRGTGELFF

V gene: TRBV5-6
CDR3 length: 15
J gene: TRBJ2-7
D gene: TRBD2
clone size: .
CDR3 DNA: TGTGCCAGCAGCCACGGGACTAGCGGCCCCTACGAGCAGTACTTC
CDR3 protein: CASSHGTSGPYEQYF

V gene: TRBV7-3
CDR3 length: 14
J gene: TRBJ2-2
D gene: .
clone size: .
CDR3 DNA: TGTGCCAGCAGCTTAAGACATCAGACCGGGGAGCTGTTTTTT
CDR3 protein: CASSLRHQTGELFF

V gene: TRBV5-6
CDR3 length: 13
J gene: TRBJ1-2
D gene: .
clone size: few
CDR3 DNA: TGTGCCAGCAGCTTGGACAGGGCCAAGGGCTACACCTTC
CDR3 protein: CASSLDRAKGYTF

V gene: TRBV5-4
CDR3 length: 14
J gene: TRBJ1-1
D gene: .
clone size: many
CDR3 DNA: TGTGCCAGCAGCTTGGAGGGCAGGGGAGCTGAAGCTTTCTTT
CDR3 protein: CASSLEGRGAEAFF

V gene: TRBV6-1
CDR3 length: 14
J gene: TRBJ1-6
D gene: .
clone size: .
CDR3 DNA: TGTGCCAGCAGTGAAGCGCTCCAGGAATCACCCCTCCACTTT
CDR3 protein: CASSEALQESPLHF

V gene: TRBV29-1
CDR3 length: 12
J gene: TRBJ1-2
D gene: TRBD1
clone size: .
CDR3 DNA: TGCAGCGGCGGACAGGAGGCCTATGGCTACACCTTC
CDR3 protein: CSGGQEAYGYTF